A selection of T cell receptor beta chains follows, all from one sample in a study of OX40 agonist ivuxolimab in advanced cancers. TCRdb keeps only in-frame clones here, not all; method: immunoSEQ multiplex PCR. The sample holds about 80,000 clones, approximately 95% seen once. Sequenced here: CD4+ or CD8+ T cells sorted from blood, sampled in a trial of the OX40 agonist ivuxolimab. The receptors were sampled from an adult with an advanced solid tumor such as melanoma, head and neck, liver or kidney cancer. The CDR3 runs from the conserved cysteine through the conserved F or W. The order of the fields is clone size, V gene, J gene, D gene, CDR3 protein, CDR3 DNA. The D gene is left open where the match is weak. A clone size is listed for some rows: how often the clone was seen (once, few, many), or a class if it is expanded.

abundance: .; v_gene: TRBV6-1; j_gene: TRBJ2-7; d_gene: TRBD2; CDR3aa: CASSESASGTYEQYF; CDR3nt: TGTGCCAGCAGTGAATCGGCTAGCGGGACCTACGAGCAGTACTTC
abundance: once; v_gene: TRBV7-9; j_gene: TRBJ2-1; d_gene: .; CDR3aa: CASSFGRSNEQFF; CDR3nt: TGTGCCAGCAGCTTTGGGAGGAGCAATGAGCAGTTCTTC
abundance: .; v_gene: TRBV2; j_gene: TRBJ2-7; d_gene: TRBD1; CDR3aa: CASSERDRGQGEQYF; CDR3nt: TGTGCCAGCAGTGAAAGGGACAGGGGGCAAGGAGAGCAGTACTTC
abundance: .; v_gene: TRBV6-5; j_gene: TRBJ2-3; d_gene: .; CDR3aa: CASRPAATSTDTQYF; CDR3nt: TGTGCCAGCAGGCCAGCTGCAACTAGCACAGATACGCAGTATTTT
abundance: .; v_gene: TRBV6-6; j_gene: TRBJ1-5; d_gene: .; CDR3aa: CASSYLRTLSNQPQHF; CDR3nt: TGTGCCAGCAGTTATTTAAGAACTCTGAGTAATCAGCCCCAGCATTTT
abundance: .; v_gene: TRBV29-1; j_gene: TRBJ1-2; d_gene: TRBD1; CDR3aa: CSVSTGVYGYTF; CDR3nt: TGCAGCGTCTCGACAGGGGTCTATGGCTACACCTTC
abundance: once; v_gene: TRBV14; j_gene: TRBJ2-7; d_gene: .; CDR3aa: CASSQRGLLSYEQYF; CDR3nt: TGTGCCAGCAGCCAGCGGGGGCTCCTCTCCTACGAGCAGTACTTC
abundance: .; v_gene: TRBV7-6; j_gene: TRBJ2-2; d_gene: TRBD2; CDR3aa: CASSSSGSTGELFF; CDR3nt: TGTGCCAGCAGTTCTAGCGGGAGTACGGGGGAGCTGTTTTTT
abundance: .; v_gene: TRBV4-1; j_gene: TRBJ1-1; d_gene: .; CDR3aa: CASSQDRWAGNTEAFF; CDR3nt: TGCGCCAGCAGCCAAGATCGGTGGGCGGGTAACACTGAAGCTTTCTTT
abundance: .; v_gene: TRBV25-1; j_gene: TRBJ2-2; d_gene: TRBD2; CDR3aa: CASSEWQAGAGELFF; CDR3nt: TGTGCCAGCAGTGAATGGCAAGCGGGAGCCGGGGAGCTGTTTTTT
abundance: .; v_gene: TRBV9; j_gene: TRBJ1-2; d_gene: TRBD1; CDR3aa: CASSVEGTGEYGYTF; CDR3nt: TGTGCCAGCAGCGTAGAGGGGACAGGAGAGTATGGCTACACCTTC
abundance: .; v_gene: TRBV28; j_gene: TRBJ1-2; d_gene: TRBD1; CDR3aa: CASSSPRGPIYNYGYTF; CDR3nt: TGTGCCAGCAGTTCACCGAGGGGGCCCATTTATAACTATGGCTACACCTTC
abundance: .; v_gene: TRBV25-1; j_gene: TRBJ2-7; d_gene: .; CDR3aa: CASSGSWGYEQYF; CDR3nt: TGTGCCAGCAGTGGGTCCTGGGGCTACGAGCAGTACTTC
abundance: .; v_gene: TRBV28; j_gene: TRBJ1-2; d_gene: .; CDR3aa: CASSSGTPVYGYTF; CDR3nt: TGTGCCAGCAGTTCTGGGACACCGGTTTATGGCTACACCTTC
abundance: .; v_gene: TRBV5-5; j_gene: TRBJ2-7; d_gene: .; CDR3aa: CASSLARDGPYEQYF; CDR3nt: TGTGCCAGCAGTTTAGCTCGGGACGGACCCTACGAGCAGTACTTC
abundance: .; v_gene: TRBV6-1; j_gene: TRBJ1-4; d_gene: .; CDR3aa: CASSADGREEKLFF; CDR3nt: TGTGCCAGCAGTGCCGACGGTAGAGAGGAAAAACTGTTTTTT
abundance: .; v_gene: TRBV28; j_gene: TRBJ1-2; d_gene: .; CDR3aa: CASSSHGGPLNYGYTF; CDR3nt: TGTGCCAGCAGTTCCCACGGGGGGCCCCTTAACTATGGCTACACCTTC
abundance: .; v_gene: TRBV13; j_gene: TRBJ2-7; d_gene: .; CDR3aa: CASSISVGQLQYEQYF; CDR3nt: TGTGCCAGCAGTATATCCGTCGGACAGCTCCAGTACGAGCAGTACTTC
abundance: .; v_gene: TRBV27; j_gene: TRBJ2-7; d_gene: TRBD2; CDR3aa: CASSPGLVTYEQYF; CDR3nt: TGTGCCAGCAGTCCGGGACTAGTAACCTACGAGCAGTACTTC
abundance: .; v_gene: TRBV28; j_gene: TRBJ2-3; d_gene: .; CDR3aa: CASSLAGYRTDTQYF; CDR3nt: TGTGCCAGCAGTTTGGCAGGCTACCGCACAGATACGCAGTATTTT
abundance: few; v_gene: TRBV2; j_gene: TRBJ1-4; d_gene: TRBD1; CDR3aa: CASRQGATNEKLFF; CDR3nt: TGTGCCAGCAGACAGGGGGCAACTAATGAAAAACTGTTTTTT
abundance: .; v_gene: TRBV9; j_gene: TRBJ2-7; d_gene: .; CDR3aa: CASSKTLRAGEQYF; CDR3nt: TGTGCCAGCAGTAAAACCTTACGGGCGGGCGAGCAGTACTTC
abundance: .; v_gene: TRBV6-5; j_gene: TRBJ2-7; d_gene: TRBD1; CDR3aa: CASSYDRDYEQYF; CDR3nt: TGTGCCAGCAGTTACGACAGGGACTACGAGCAGTACTTC
abundance: .; v_gene: TRBV27; j_gene: TRBJ2-1; d_gene: .; CDR3aa: CASSLSPPNEQFF; CDR3nt: TGTGCCAGCAGTTTATCGCCCCCTAATGAGCAGTTCTTC
abundance: .; v_gene: TRBV21-1; j_gene: TRBJ2-5; d_gene: .; CDR3aa: CASSGTSGRGVQETQYF; CDR3nt: TGTGCCAGCAGCGGGACTAGCGGGAGGGGGGTCCAAGAGACCCAGTACTTC
abundance: .; v_gene: TRBV30; j_gene: TRBJ1-1; d_gene: .; CDR3aa: CAWSVGLEAFF; CDR3nt: TGTGCCTGGAGTGTAGGTCTTGAAGCTTTCTTT
abundance: .; v_gene: TRBV29-1; j_gene: TRBJ2-1; d_gene: TRBD2; CDR3aa: CSVPGLAGGPFDEQFF; CDR3nt: TGCAGCGTCCCCGGACTAGCGGGAGGGCCGTTCGATGAGCAGTTCTTC
abundance: .; v_gene: TRBV4-1; j_gene: TRBJ2-7; d_gene: TRBD2; CDR3aa: CASSQGSGIAYEQYF; CDR3nt: TGCGCCAGCAGCCAAGGGAGCGGGATTGCCTACGAGCAGTACTTC
abundance: once; v_gene: TRBV4-3; j_gene: TRBJ2-7; d_gene: TRBD1; CDR3aa: CASSQGPPDREVYEQYF; CDR3nt: TGCGCCAGCAGCCAAGGACCCCCGGACAGGGAGGTCTACGAGCAGTACTTC
abundance: .; v_gene: TRBV14; j_gene: TRBJ1-2; d_gene: .; CDR3aa: CASSRFPFWGSEYGYTF; CDR3nt: TGTGCCAGCAGTCGTTTCCCTTTTTGGGGCTCGGAATATGGCTACACCTTC